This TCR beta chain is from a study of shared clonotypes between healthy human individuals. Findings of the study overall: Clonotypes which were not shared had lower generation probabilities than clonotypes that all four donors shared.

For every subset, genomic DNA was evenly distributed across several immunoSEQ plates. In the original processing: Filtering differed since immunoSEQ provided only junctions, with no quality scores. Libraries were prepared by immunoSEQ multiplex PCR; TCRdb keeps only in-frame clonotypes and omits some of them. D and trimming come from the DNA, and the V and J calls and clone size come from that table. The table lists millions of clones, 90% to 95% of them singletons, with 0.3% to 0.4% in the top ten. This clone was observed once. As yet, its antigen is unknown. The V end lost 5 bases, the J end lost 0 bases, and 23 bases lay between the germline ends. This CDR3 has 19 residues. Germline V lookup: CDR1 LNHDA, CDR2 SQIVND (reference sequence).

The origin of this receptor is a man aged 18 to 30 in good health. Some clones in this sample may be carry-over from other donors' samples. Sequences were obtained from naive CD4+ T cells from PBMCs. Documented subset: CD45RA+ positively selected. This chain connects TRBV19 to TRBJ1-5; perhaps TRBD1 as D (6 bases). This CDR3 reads CASSPWTVAKSYSNQPQHF. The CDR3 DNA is TGTGCCAGTAGTCCATGGACAGTAGCAAAATCCTATAGCAATCAGCCCCAGCATTTT.